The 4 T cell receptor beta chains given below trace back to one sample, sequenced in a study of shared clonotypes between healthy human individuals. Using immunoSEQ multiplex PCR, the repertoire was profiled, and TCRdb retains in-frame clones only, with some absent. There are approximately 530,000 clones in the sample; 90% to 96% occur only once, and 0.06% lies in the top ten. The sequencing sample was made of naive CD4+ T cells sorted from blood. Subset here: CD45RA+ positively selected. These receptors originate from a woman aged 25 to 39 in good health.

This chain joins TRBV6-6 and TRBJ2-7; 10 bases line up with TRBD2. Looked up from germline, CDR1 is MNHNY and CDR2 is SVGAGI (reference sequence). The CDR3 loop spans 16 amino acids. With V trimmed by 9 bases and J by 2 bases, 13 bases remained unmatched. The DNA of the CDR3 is TGTGCCAGTCGGGGGGCTAGCGGGAGTAGGGCCTACGAGCAGTACTTC. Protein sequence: CASRGASGSRAYEQYF.

The CDR3 nucleotides read TGCAGCGTTGGGGACAGGGGAAACACCGGGGAGCTGTTTTTT. The encoded protein is CSVGDRGNTGELFF. The J gene is TRBJ2-2, the V gene TRBV29-1; 10 nucleotides match TRBD1. The V segment lost 4 bases and the J segment 2 bases; nucleotides outside the gene matches: 1. The CDR3 contains 14 residues. Germline V gene sequence: CDR1 SQVTM, CDR2 ANQGSEA.

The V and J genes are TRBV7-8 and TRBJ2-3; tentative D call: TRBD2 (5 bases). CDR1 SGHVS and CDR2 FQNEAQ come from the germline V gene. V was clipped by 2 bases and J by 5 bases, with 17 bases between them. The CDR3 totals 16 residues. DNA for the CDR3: TGTGCCAGCAGCTTAATGGGTTCCGGGAACGTAGATACGCAGTATTTT. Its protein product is CASSLMGSGNVDTQYF.

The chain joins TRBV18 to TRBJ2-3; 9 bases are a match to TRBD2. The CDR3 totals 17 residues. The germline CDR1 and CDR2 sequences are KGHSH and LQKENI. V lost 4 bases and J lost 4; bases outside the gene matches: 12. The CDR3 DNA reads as TGTGCCAGCTCACGTAATCACGGGACTAGCAGCGCAGATACGCAGTATTTT. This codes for CASSRNHGTSSADTQYF.